This TCR beta chain was obtained from a study of CD8 T cells in ankylosing spondylitis. Trimming stripped 2 bases from V and 9 bases from J, with 17 bases between. Germline-derived CDR1 and CDR2 are LGHDT and YNNKEL (reference sequence). The CDR3 extends over 15 amino acids. General study findings and limits: Clones linked with disease were CD8+ and fairly uncommon in the peripheral blood. Prior work had noted some motif variants in reactive arthritis blood and synovial fluid. In ankylosing spondylitis patients, matched synovial fluid reportedly showed significant enrichment of disease-linked clones. Several highly homologous variants made up a TCR beta motif, and this motif appeared characteristic of ankylosing spondylitis blood.

Many counts were recorded for this clonotype. What it recognizes is unknown. MiXCR, run by TCRdb on the 5' RACE reads, gives a single entry per CDR3 protein. The sample records roughly 120,000 distinct CDR3 sequences, roughly 13% being singletons. The TCR sequence derives from a female donor with ankylosing spondylitis or in good health (not recorded which). Sequenced material: blood, either unsorted or a sorted T cell fraction (not recorded which). This chain uses TRBV3-1 with TRBJ2-4; D not certain. Here the CDR3 DNA reads TGTGCCAGCAGCCAATCGTTAGTCCCGTCAACCATTCAGTACTTC. As protein: CASSQSLVPSTIQYF.